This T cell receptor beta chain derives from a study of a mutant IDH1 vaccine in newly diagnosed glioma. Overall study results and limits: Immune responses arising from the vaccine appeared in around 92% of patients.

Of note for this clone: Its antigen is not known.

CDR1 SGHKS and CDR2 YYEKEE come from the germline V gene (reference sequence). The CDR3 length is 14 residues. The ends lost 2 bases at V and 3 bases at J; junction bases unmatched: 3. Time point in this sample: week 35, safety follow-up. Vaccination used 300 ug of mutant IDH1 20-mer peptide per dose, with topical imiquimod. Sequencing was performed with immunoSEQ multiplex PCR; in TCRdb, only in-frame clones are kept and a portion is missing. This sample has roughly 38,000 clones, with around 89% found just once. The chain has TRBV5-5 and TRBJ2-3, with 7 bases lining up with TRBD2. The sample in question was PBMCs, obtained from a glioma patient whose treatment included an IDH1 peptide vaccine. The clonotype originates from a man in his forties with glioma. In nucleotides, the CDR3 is TGTGCCAGCAGCTTCCGGGGGGATACAGATACGCAGTATTTT. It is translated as CASSFRGDTDTQYF.